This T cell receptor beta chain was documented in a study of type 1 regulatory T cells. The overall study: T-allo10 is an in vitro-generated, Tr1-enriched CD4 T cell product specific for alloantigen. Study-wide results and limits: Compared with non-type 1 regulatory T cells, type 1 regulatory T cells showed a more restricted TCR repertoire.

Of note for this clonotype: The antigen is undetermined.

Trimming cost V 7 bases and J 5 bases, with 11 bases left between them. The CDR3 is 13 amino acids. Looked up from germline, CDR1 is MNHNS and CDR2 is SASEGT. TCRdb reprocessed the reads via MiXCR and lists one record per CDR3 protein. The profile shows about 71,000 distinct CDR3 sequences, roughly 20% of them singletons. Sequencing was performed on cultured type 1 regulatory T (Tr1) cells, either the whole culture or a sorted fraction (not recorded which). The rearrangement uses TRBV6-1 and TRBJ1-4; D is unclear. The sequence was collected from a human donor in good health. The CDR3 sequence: CASIRNSNEKLFF. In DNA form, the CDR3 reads TGTGCCAGCATTCGTAACTCAAATGAAAAACTGTTTTTT.